A single sample gave rise to the 29 T cell receptor beta chains below, sequenced in a study of blood T cells in healthy people across ages. Next came a second PCR, run for about 7 to 12 cycles, which used a sample-barcoded 5' primer along with a J-beta primer mix. TCRdb redid the calling of the 5' RACE reads with MiXCR, one entry per CDR3 protein. The repertoire consists of 600,000 to 1,000,000 distinct CDR3 sequences, with about 25% occurring once and the leading ten covering more than 3%. These data were also reused for a study on T cells of mothers and their children.

What was sequenced was blood. These receptors all stem from a boy aged 5 to 17 in good health.

The chain recombines TRBV7-9 with TRBJ1-2, with D possibly being TRBD1 (5 bases). In germline, CDR1 is SEHNR, CDR2 FQNEAQ (reference sequence). CDR3 length equals 13 residues. The V gene lost 5 bases and the J gene lost 4 bases, with 11 bases spanning the gap. CDR3 DNA: TGTGCCAGCAGCCCCCGACAGTTCTATGGCTACACCTTC. Translation gives CASSPRQFYGYTF.

This clonotype was counted between two and nine times. This chain links TRBV6-2 or TRBV6-3 with TRBJ2-4; 11 bases fit TRBD2. The CDR3 extends over 14 amino acids. Germline CDR1 is MNHEY and CDR2 is SVGEGT. V gave up 5 bases and J gave up 6 bases; unmatched junction bases: 3. As DNA, the CDR3 is TGTGCCAGCAGTCACGGGACTAGCGGAAACATTCAGTACTTC. This codes for CASSHGTSGNIQYF.

The chain carries TRBV6-2 or TRBV6-3 and TRBJ2-2; TRBD2 matches 8 bases. There are 17 residues in the CDR3. The germline CDR1 and CDR2 sequences are MNHEY and SVGEGT. V gave up 7 bases and J gave up 0 bases; unmatched junction bases: 10. CDR3 residues: CASTWAHGGANTGELFF. The CDR3 DNA reads as TGTGCCAGCACCTGGGCCCACGGGGGGGCGAACACCGGGGAGCTGTTTTTT.

This clonotype has only a few counts. The V and J genes are TRBV19 and TRBJ1-2; D remains unclear. CDR3 length: 12 amino acids. The germline V gene has CDR1 LNHDA and CDR2 SQIVND (reference sequence). V was trimmed by 3 bases and J by 6 bases, leaving 8 bases between them. CDR3 nucleotides: TGTGCCAGTAGTATCGGTAGTGATGGCTACACCTTC. Encoded protein: CASSIGSDGYTF.

This clonotype was seen only a few times. CDR3 residues: CASSAQGIYEQYF. The CDR3 DNA follows: TGTGCCAGCAGTGCCCAGGGGATCTACGAGCAGTACTTC. The chain employs TRBV6-6 and TRBJ2-7, with a tentative D call TRBD1 (6 bases). Trimming stripped 5 bases from V and 3 bases from J, with 11 bases between. The V gene's germline CDR1 is MNHNY and CDR2 SVGAGI (reference sequence). The CDR3 has 13 residues.

The gene calls are TRBV4-3 and TRBJ2-3; possible D gene TRBD2, 5 bases. There are 19 residues in the CDR3. Germline loops: CDR1 LGHNA, CDR2 YSLEER. Trimming cost V 0 bases and J 0 bases, with 19 bases left between them. The CDR3 DNA reads as TGCGCCAGCAGCCAAGATCTTGGTTTTTGGCGGGCTAGCACAGATACGCAGTATTTT. Translated: CASSQDLGFWRASTDTQYF.

The V and J genes are TRBV7-2 and TRBJ2-2; 7 positions agree with TRBD2. V lost 1 base to trimming and J lost 6 bases; unmatched junction nucleotides: 11. The CDR3 consists of 17 residues. Germline CDR1 is SGHTA and CDR2 is FQGNSA. The CDR3 loop reads CASSLEGRATKAGELFF. In nucleotides, the CDR3 is TGTGCCAGCAGCTTAGAAGGGAGGGCTACCAAGGCCGGGGAGCTGTTTTTT.

This clonotype was found a few times. J is TRBJ2-2 and V is TRBV3-1, with 7 positions matching TRBD2. CDR1 LGHDT and CDR2 YNNKEL come from the germline V gene (reference sequence). V was pared by 3 bases and J by 2 bases, with 9 bases of the junction left unmatched. The CDR3 is 17 residues long. In DNA, the CDR3 is TGTGCCAGCAGCCATCTGAACTGGGGGGGAAACACCGGGGAGCTGTTTTTT. This sequence encodes CASSHLNWGGNTGELFF.

In this sample, this clonotype turned up a few times. V and J are TRBV6-2 or TRBV6-3 and TRBJ1-2; D is unresolved. The CDR3 loop spans 16 amino acids. Germline V gene data show CDR1 as MNHEY and CDR2 as SVGEGT. Between the trimmed V and J ends, which lost 9 bases and 0 bases, there was a span of 20 bases. CDR3 coding DNA: TGTGCCAGTAAGTCCGAATCAGGAACAGCTAACTATGGCTACACCTTC. As protein: CASKSESGTANYGYTF.

Notes on this clonotype: This sequence may be a read error, since a much larger clone differs from it by one base. The chain employs TRBV7-2 and TRBJ2-7; D ambiguous. This CDR3 comprises 12 residues. Germline CDR1 SGHTA, CDR2 FQGNSA. The CDR3 coding sequence is TGTGCCGGCAGCTCCTATCTCGAATTTCCGTACTTC. Protein: CAGSSYLEFPYF.

The chain is built from TRBV7-9 and TRBJ2-5, with TRBD1 matching over 9 bases. The J call may be incorrect, as the DNA end agrees better with TRBJ2-7. The CDR3 length is 17 residues. Looked up from germline, CDR1 is SEHNR and CDR2 is FQNEAQ (reference sequence). Here the CDR3 DNA reads TGTGCCAGCAGCTTAGGGCTCGGGGACAGGGAATCCTACGAGCAGTACTTC. Protein: CASSLGLGDRESYEQYF.

The chain carries TRBV10-3 and TRBJ1-4, with TRBD1 matching 8 bases. The junction had 10 bases not matched to a gene; V was cut back by 5 bases and J by 8 bases. This CDR3 contains 15 residues. CDR1 and CDR2 from the germline V gene are ENHRY and SYGVKD. Here the CDR3 DNA reads TGTGCCATCAGTTCCTCAGGGGGCGCTGGGGAAAAACTGTTTTTT. It is translated as CAISSSGGAGEKLFF.

The rearrangement links TRBV3-1 to TRBJ1-5, with D uncertain. V was pared by 5 bases and J by 9 bases, with 14 bases between. From germline, CDR1 is LGHDT and CDR2 YNNKEL (reference sequence). CDR3 size: 13 residues. In DNA form, the CDR3 reads TGTGCCAGCAGCTATACAGCGGACGGGCCCCAGCATTTT. Its translation is CASSYTADGPQHF.

This clonotype occurred a few times. This chain uses TRBV28 with TRBJ2-2; 13 positions agree with TRBD2. The CDR3 runs to 19 residues. J lost 4 bases, V lost 0 bases, and 8 bases had no gene match. From germline, CDR1 is MDHEN and CDR2 SYDVKM. The CDR3 region is CASSLWRLAGGPVTGELFF. CDR3 bases: TGTGCCAGCAGTTTATGGCGACTAGCGGGAGGCCCGGTCACCGGGGAGCTGTTTTTT.

The chain combines TRBV20-1 with TRBJ2-7; D call uncertain. The V gene's germline CDR1 is DFQATT and CDR2 SNEGSKA (reference sequence). V lost 6 bases and J 3 bases, leaving 15 bases between the germline ends. There are 13 residues in the CDR3. CDR3 loop: CSASPPPHYEQYF. CDR3 bases: TGCAGTGCCTCCCCCCCGCCCCACTACGAGCAGTACTTC.

This clonotype was observed a few times. The DNA for the CDR3 is TGTGCCACCAGTGCGAAAATTGGGGAGCTGTTTTTT. As protein: CATSAKIGELFF. The chain links TRBV24-1 to TRBJ2-2; D gene unclear. The length of the CDR3 is 12 residues. V lost 5 bases and J lost 8, with 8 bases in between. Per germline, CDR1 KGHDR and CDR2 SFDVKD.

This chain joins TRBV6-1 and TRBJ1-2; 11 bases are shared with TRBD1. The junction had 5 bases not matched to a gene; V was cut back by 3 bases and J by 5 bases. The CDR3 has 15 amino acids. Germline loops: CDR1 MNHNS, CDR2 SASEGT. The CDR3 here is CASSEGDRGKYGYTF. CDR3 DNA: TGTGCCAGCAGTGAGGGGGACAGGGGGAAGTATGGCTACACCTTC.

In its sample, this clonotype was seen a few times. The gene calls are TRBV28 and TRBJ2-5; 11 nucleotides agree with TRBD2. Matching the DNA end better, TRBJ2-1 makes the J call doubtful. The CDR3 runs 16 residues. Per germline, CDR1 MDHEN and CDR2 SYDVKM. The DNA of the CDR3 is TGTGCCAGCAGTTTCAGCGGACTAGCGGGCTCGCATGAGCAGTTCTTC. Translation: CASSFSGLAGSHEQFF.

Notes on this clonotype: A junction boundary mismatches the germline segment, possibly from a read error. The V call is TRBV11-3, the J call TRBJ2-5; D is unresolved. In germline, CDR1 is SGHNT, CDR2 YENEEA. The CDR3 extends over 13 amino acids. For the CDR3, the DNA is TGTGCCAGCAGCTTAGGTGTCGATAATGAGCAGTCCTTC. Residues: CASSLGVDNEQSF.

The chain joins TRBV11-2 to TRBJ1-2; no definite D call. Germline V lookup: CDR1 SGHAT, CDR2 FQNNGV. The length of the CDR3 is 15 residues. V lost 5 bases to trimming and J lost 1 base, with 14 bases between them. CDR3 in amino acids: CASSPSRALNYGYTF. DNA for the CDR3: TGTGCCAGCAGCCCTTCCCGGGCCCTTAACTATGGCTACACCTTC.

This sequence joins TRBV6-2 or TRBV6-3 and TRBJ2-2; no clear D gene. V lost 0 bases and J 4 bases, leaving 12 bases between the germline ends. This CDR3 comprises 16 residues. Germline CDR1 is MNHEY and CDR2 is SVGEGT. The CDR3 DNA is TGTGCCAGCAGTTACTCGCCTTACCCCTCCACCGGGGAGCTGTTTTTT. Its protein is CASSYSPYPSTGELFF.

The rearrangement links TRBV27 to TRBJ2-7, with D unclear. Trimming took off 5 bases at V and 0 bases at J, with 14 bases between the two ends. Germline V gene sequence: CDR1 MNHEY, CDR2 SMNVEV (reference sequence). The CDR3 is 15 amino acids. The CDR3: CASSPRWVSSYEQYF. DNA of the CDR3: TGTGCCAGCAGTCCGCGATGGGTCAGCTCCTACGAGCAGTACTTC.

A single count supports this clonotype. This rearrangement joins TRBV29-1 to TRBJ2-5; D perhaps matches TRBD1 (6 bases). Judging by the DNA end, TRBJ2-7 fits better; the J call may be wrong. CDR3 size: 13 residues. Germline CDR1 reads SQVTM; CDR2 reads ANQGSEA. This CDR3 is CSVGLGGVGEQYF. DNA of the CDR3: TGCAGCGTTGGATTAGGGGGAGTAGGCGAGCAGTACTTC.

This chain links TRBV29-1 with TRBJ2-3, with D tentatively TRBD1 or TRBD2 (5 bases each). The CDR3 is 13 residues long. V was clipped by 3 bases and J by 2 bases, with 9 bases between them. From germline, CDR1 is SQVTM and CDR2 ANQGSEA. CDR3 protein: CSVEGPITDTQYF. CDR3 nucleotides: TGCAGCGTTGAGGGACCGATCACAGATACGCAGTATTTT.

CDR3 loop: CASSGRTGSQYF. Here the CDR3 DNA reads TGTGCCAGTTCTGGCAGGACAGGGTCCCAGTATTTT. The V gene is TRBV12-3 or TRBV12-4, the J gene TRBJ2-3; 8 bases align to TRBD1. CDR3 length: 12 amino acids. V lost 9 bases to trimming and J lost 12 bases; unmatched junction nucleotides: 11.

The rearrangement links TRBV20-1 to TRBJ2-3; 12 bases fit TRBD2. The junction had 6 bases not matched to a gene; V was cut back by 3 bases and J by 5 bases. The germline V gene encodes CDR1 DFQATT and CDR2 SNEGSKA (reference sequence). The CDR3 sequence is 15 residues long. CDR3 DNA sequence: TGCAGTGCTAGCCGACTAGCGGGAGAGGGAGATACGCAGTATTTT. This encodes CSASRLAGEGDTQYF.

This clonotype was seen a handful of times. The rearrangement uses TRBV6-5 and TRBJ1-1; TRBD1 might be the D (5 bases). The CDR3 sequence is 13 residues long. Germline V gene lookup returns CDR1 MNHEY and CDR2 SVGAGI. V gave up 8 bases and J gave up 1 base, with 11 bases separating them. The CDR3 loop reads CASFAGPNTEAFF. CDR3 bases: TGTGCCAGCTTTGCAGGGCCGAACACTGAAGCTTTCTTT.

There are a few counts of this clonotype. The chain is built from TRBV29-1 and TRBJ2-7, with D unclear. The germline gives CDR1 SQVTM, CDR2 ANQGSEA. Trimming took 5 bases from V and 2 from J, leaving 13 bases between them. The length of the CDR3 is 13 residues. CDR3 residues: CSVLGSATYEQYF. DNA of the CDR3: TGCAGCGTTCTTGGCTCGGCAACCTACGAGCAGTACTTC.

In its sample, this clonotype was seen a few times. The chain uses TRBV11-2 and TRBJ2-5, with a tentative D call TRBD2 (5 bases). V shed 5 bases and J shed 1 base, with 14 bases lying between them. This CDR3 is built from 15 residues. Germline CDR1 is SGHAT and CDR2 is FQNNGV. This CDR3 reads CASSPGILAQETQYF. CDR3 nucleotides: TGTGCCAGCAGCCCCGGGATTCTCGCCCAAGAGACCCAGTACTTC.